The T cell receptor beta chain described here comes from a study of tumor-infiltrating lymphocytes in primary liver carcinoma. Unsorted bulk tissue of about 19-33 mg yielded co-extracted RNA and DNA. Notes on the study in general: Tumors significantly exceeded blood in top-250-clone fraction (p = 0.039).

CDR1 and CDR2 (germline): MDHEN, SYDVKM. The CDR3 spans 13 residues. With regard to this clonotype: Its antigen is currently unknown. This may arise from a read error, as a much more abundant clone is one base away.

Reverse transcription of approximately 500 ng total RNA with a constant-region primer produced TCR beta cDNA. Three nested multiplex PCR rounds of slightly modified ARM-PCR generated TCR beta libraries. Investigators reported that the first two PCR rounds, at 10 cycles each, used TRBV1-TRBV30 forward primers with a C-beta reverse primer. TCRdb reprocessed the multiplex PCR reads via MiXCR and lists one record per CDR3 protein. In the table there are 90,000 to 150,000 distinct CDR3 sequences, approximately 71% of which are singletons. The genes are TRBV28 and TRBJ2-7, with D possibly TRBD1 on 5 matching bases. This TCR derives from a woman aged 55 to 70 with primary liver carcinoma and hepatitis B virus infection. What was sequenced was tumor-adjacent normal liver tissue. DNA of the CDR3: TGTGTCAGCAGGCACGACAGACCCTACGAGCAGTACTTC. It is translated as CVSRHDRPYEQYF.